This passage covers 8 T cell receptor beta chains from one sample sequenced in a study of blood T cell repertoires in COVID-19 (dated by TCRdb to about 2020). The library was obtained by the immunoSEQ multiplex PCR assay. This is the immuneACCESS table as TCRdb keeps it, with only in-frame sequences that have V and J called. A part of the clones is gone; compared with another copy, unresolved V genes explain less than half, and the rest is unexplained. Present in this sample are about 150,000 clones, 65% to 90% of which were seen just once. In total, the top ten clones hold 9.5% to 13% of the sample. The sequencing sample was made of peripheral blood. These receptors originate from a woman in her fifties or sixties with COVID-19, enrolled during active disease.

The chain carries TRBV15 and TRBJ2-7, with a possible D match to TRBD2 (5 bases). V lost 9 bases and J lost 4, with 13 bases in between. The CDR3 covers 12 residues. From germline, CDR1 is LNHNV and CDR2 YYDKDF (reference sequence). CDR3 in amino acids: CATGVEGYEQYF. CDR3 in DNA: TGTGCCACTGGCGTTGAGGGTTACGAGCAGTACTTC.

This chain links TRBV9 with TRBJ1-1, with 7 positions matching TRBD1. CDR1 is SGDLS, CDR2 YYNGEE, per germline. The CDR3 has 14 amino acids. Trimming took 1 base from V and 4 from J; bases not matched to a gene: 4. The CDR3 bases are TGTGCCAGCAGCGTAACAGGGGCCCCCACTGAAGCTTTCTTT. Translation: CASSVTGAPTEAFF. Together with reference TRBV9 and TRBJ1-1, the CDR3 gives the full variable domain: DSGVTQTPKHLITATGQRVTLRCSPRSGDLSVYWYQQSLDQGLQFLIQYYNGEERAKGNILERFSAQQFPDLHSELNLSSLELGDSALYFCASSVTGAPTEAFFGQGTRLTVV.

V is TRBV14 and J is TRBJ2-3; 7 bases agree with TRBD2. This CDR3 contains 16 residues. Trimming removed 0 bases from V and 1 base from J; junction bases left unmatched: 4. Looked up from germline, CDR1 is SGHDN and CDR2 is FVKESK. The CDR3 protein is CASSQDFAGGTDTQYF. In DNA form, the CDR3 reads TGTGCCAGCAGCCAAGATTTTGCGGGAGGCACAGATACGCAGTATTTT.

The chain combines TRBV11-2 with TRBJ1-2, with D maybe TRBD1 (5 bases). Trimming stripped 1 base from V and 9 bases from J, with 15 bases between. Germline V gene sequence: CDR1 SGHAT, CDR2 FQNNGV. This CDR3 is built from 14 residues. This CDR3 is CASSLVGSGVSYTF. The CDR3 region has the DNA TGTGCCAGCAGCTTAGTAGGGTCGGGGGTGAGCTACACCTTC.

The chain links TRBV3-1 (or the pseudogene TRBV3-2) to TRBJ1-1, with no clear D. Trimming removed 7 bases from V and 1 base from J, with 10 bases in between. The germline V gene encodes CDR1 LGHDT and CDR2 YNNKEL (reference sequence). The length of the CDR3 is 13 residues. The CDR3: CASNRAGNTEAFF. CDR3 nucleotides: TGTGCCAGCAACCGGGCGGGGAACACTGAAGCTTTCTTT.

V gene TRBV14 combines with J gene TRBJ1-1; 7 bases fit TRBD1. CDR3 size: 14 residues. Germline V gene lookup returns CDR1 SGHDN and CDR2 FVKESK. Trimming removed 3 bases from V and 4 bases from J; junction bases left unmatched: 5. CDR3 protein: CASSQMTGSTEAFF. CDR3 nucleotide sequence: TGTGCCAGCAGCCAGATGACAGGGTCCACTGAAGCTTTCTTT.

V usage is TRBV7-9 and J usage is TRBJ1-6, with a tentative D call TRBD1 (5 bases). Germline CDR1 SEHNR, CDR2 FQNEAQ (reference sequence). The CDR3 totals 15 residues. Trimming took 5 bases from V and 2 from J, leaving 10 bases between them. The CDR3 sequence is CASSPAGPYNSPLHF. The CDR3 DNA sequence: TGTGCCAGCAGCCCCGCGGGGCCCTATAATTCACCCCTCCACTTT.

This chain joins TRBV5-6 and TRBJ2-6; TRBD1 might be the D (6 bases). CDR3 length: 16 amino acids. In germline, CDR1 is SGHDT, CDR2 YYEEEE. Trimming removed 2 bases at V and 0 bases at J, with 9 bases between. For the CDR3, the DNA is TGTGCCAGCAGCTTCCCAGGGGTCTCTGGGGCCAACGTCCTGACTTTC. This encodes CASSFPGVSGANVLTF. Based on the CDR3 plus reference TRBV5-6 and TRBJ2-6, the full variable domain is DAGVTQSPTHLIKTRGQQVTLRCSPKSGHDTVSWYQQALGQGPQFIFQYYEEEERQRGNFPDRFSGHQFPNYSSELNVNALLLGDSALYLCASSFPGVSGANVLTFGAGSRLTVL.